The present TCR beta chain was sequenced within a study of regulatory T cells in long-lasting Graves disease. At least ten counts were recorded for this clonotype. Arm-PCR of CDR3 regions with iRepertoire HTBI primers generated TCR beta libraries. TCRdb re-analysed the multiplex PCR reads in MiXCR, keeping a single row per CDR3 protein. The sample consists of about 540,000 distinct CDR3 sequences, about 13% of them appearing once. Stated time point: newly diagnosed GD, antithyroid drugs for less than 3 months. TCR sequences were obtained from RNA taken from PBMCs. The sample was also linked to a second study, of T cells in Graves' hyperthyroidism and ophthalmopathy. As that study records: Uncontrolled infection, other autoimmune disease, pregnancy or lactation barred patients from enrollment. First-round RT-PCR targeting the TCR CDR3 was performed with the HTBI primer set.

The TCR comes from a man aged 25 to 40 with Graves disease. Sequencing used peripheral blood mononuclear cells (PBMCs), obtained at new diagnosis, from a patient treated with antithyroid drugs.

The CDR3 DNA sequence: TGTGCCAGCAGCTTAAGGCTAGGCCTTTCCTACAATGAGCAGTTCTTC. Its protein product is CASSLRLGLSYNEQFF. This rearrangement joins TRBV7-2 to TRBJ2-1; D not certain. CDR3 length: 16 amino acids. The V end was cut by 2 bases, the J end by 1 base, with 12 bases between. CDR1 SGHTA and CDR2 FQGNSA come from the germline V gene.